Included here is one T cell receptor beta chain sequence, with context. The germline CDR1 and CDR2 sequences are MNHEY and SMNVEV (reference sequence). This CDR3 has 17 residues. V shed 5 bases, J shed 5 bases, and the junction held 15 bases outside the gene matches. In the authors' methods: Nucleated cell number was recorded as an estimate derived from reference gene primer amplification. Measured with immunoSEQ multiplex PCR; TCRdb has only the in-frame clones, and not every one. V, J and clone size reflect that table, while D and trimming were determined from the DNA. This table has about 250,000 clones, about 86% appearing once. These data belong to a study of blood T cell repertoires in COVID-19. Looking at the study overall: The United States, Italy and Spain were the sources of the acute and convalescent COVID-19 samples. In each case, the material was cDNA or gDNA derived from T cells, B-cell-depleted T cells, or PBMCs.

This sequence was found in an older man with acute or convalescent COVID-19. The source material was peripheral blood. This chain links TRBV27 with TRBJ2-7; 10 bases align to TRBD1. The CDR3: CASSKSVGGDRGHEQYF. CDR3 sequence (DNA): TGTGCCAGCAGTAAAAGTGTAGGAGGGGACAGGGGCCACGAGCAGTACTTC.